This passage covers 16 T cell receptor beta chains from one sample sequenced in a study of blood T cell repertoires in COVID-19. TCRdb keeps only in-frame clones here, not all; method: immunoSEQ multiplex PCR. The sample records more than 300,000 clones, 80% to 90% being singletons. Sample: PBMCs or T cells enriched from blood (not recorded which). These receptors were obtained from a middle-aged man in a cohort exposed to, infected with or recovered from COVID-19 (not recorded which).

This chain joins TRBV2 and TRBJ1-5; D is ambiguous. V dropped 6 bases and J dropped 8 bases, with 14 bases sitting between them. The CDR3 length is 13 residues. The germline CDR1 and CDR2 sequences are SNHLY and FYNNEI. CDR3: CASRRGSGEPQHF. The DNA of the CDR3 is TGTGCCAGCAGGCGAGGAAGTGGTGAGCCCCAGCATTTT. Filled out from reference TRBV2 and TRBJ1-5, the complete variable domain reads EPEVTQTPSHQVTQMGQEVILRCVPISNHLYFYWYRQILGQKVEFLVSFYNNEISEKSEIFDDQFSVERPDGSNFTLKIRSTKLEDSAMYFCASRRGSGEPQHFGDGTRLSIL.

This chain links TRBV1 with TRBJ2-7; the DNA was not compared with TRBD2, the D call given in the table. TRBV1 is listed as a pseudogene. The CDR3 has 16 amino acids. CDR3 DNA sequence: TGCACCAGCAGCCCGTCCGGGGTTTGTCTTACCTACGAGCAGTACTTC. Amino acids: CTSSPSGVCLTYEQYF.

This clone was recorded many times. This chain connects TRBV5-4 to TRBJ1-6; 7 bases map to TRBD1. This CDR3 has 17 amino acids. The V gene end was trimmed by 0 bases and the J gene end by 0 bases; junction bases not matched to a gene: 3. Germline-derived CDR1 and CDR2 are SGHNT and YYREEE (reference sequence). The CDR3 bases are TGTGCCAGCAGCTTGGACCAGGGGGGCTCCTATAATTCACCCCTCCACTTT. This codes for CASSLDQGGSYNSPLHF.

This clone was counted a few times. The chain has TRBV14 and TRBJ1-2, with D unresolved. In germline, CDR1 is SGHDN, CDR2 FVKESK. Trimming pared 1 base from V and 0 bases from J, leaving 9 bases between. CDR3 length: 15 amino acids. This chain's CDR3 is CASSQGGRANYGYTF. The CDR3 DNA sequence: TGTGCCAGCAGCCAAGGAGGGCGAGCTAACTATGGCTACACCTTC.

Only a few counts were recorded for this clone. Here the CDR3 reads CASSTRQGTSRNTIYF. The DNA of the CDR3 is TGTGCCAGCTCAACAAGACAGGGGACGAGTCGAAACACCATATATTTT. The genes are TRBV18 and TRBJ1-3, with 8 bases fitting TRBD1. The CDR3 totals 16 residues. CDR1 KGHSH and CDR2 LQKENI come from the germline V gene. Trimming cost V 5 bases and J 5 bases; bases outside gene matches: 11.

The chain recombines TRBV2 with TRBJ2-5, with 11 bases matching TRBD2. Germline loops: CDR1 SNHLY, CDR2 FYNNEI. This CDR3 has 14 amino acids. J was trimmed by 5 bases and V by 4 bases; bases with no gene match: 3. For the CDR3, the DNA is TGTGCCAGCAGTGGTAGCGGGAGGGCCGAGACCCAGTACTTC. Translated: CASSGSGRAETQYF.

This clone was detected a few times. V gene TRBV5-1 combines with J gene TRBJ2-6; 7 positions agree with TRBD1. The CDR3 is made up of 17 amino acids. CDR1 and CDR2 (germline): SGHRS, YFSETQ. V lost 4 bases and J lost 0; bases outside the gene matches: 7. CDR3 sequence reads: CASSLDRVSSGANVLTF. CDR3 nucleotide sequence: TGCGCCAGCAGCCTCGACAGGGTAAGCTCTGGGGCCAACGTCCTGACTTTC.

V and J are TRBV3-1 (or the pseudogene TRBV3-2) and TRBJ2-1, with a possible D match to TRBD2 (6 bases). Trimming took 0 bases from V and 0 from J, leaving 15 bases between them. The CDR3 has 18 residues. In germline, CDR1 is LGHDT, CDR2 YNNKEL (reference sequence). The CDR3 nucleotides read TGTGCCAGCAGCCAAGATTTGGGTGGGGGGAGCTCCTACAATGAGCAGTTCTTC. It translates to CASSQDLGGGSSYNEQFF.

The rearrangement joins TRBV30 to TRBJ1-6, with 7 nucleotides matching TRBD1. J gave up 7 bases and V 5 bases, and 8 bases lay outside the gene matches. The CDR3 length is 14 residues. Per germline, CDR1 GTSNPN and CDR2 SVGIG (reference sequence). CDR3 region: CAWSGDSVNSPLHF. The CDR3 coding sequence is TGTGCCTGGTCTGGGGACAGCGTAAATTCACCCCTCCACTTT.

V is TRBV27 and J is TRBJ2-3; D is unresolved. Germline values: CDR1 MNHEY, CDR2 SMNVEV (reference sequence). The CDR3 sequence is 13 residues long. Trimming removed 5 bases from V and 2 bases from J, with 8 bases in between. CDR3 DNA sequence: TGTGCCAGCAGTATACCCTACACAGATACGCAGTATTTT. Amino acids: CASSIPYTDTQYF.

This chain joins TRBV4-1 and TRBJ1-2; D uncertain. The CDR3 runs to 13 residues. Germline CDR1 is MGHRA and CDR2 is YSYEKL. Between the trimmed V and J ends, which lost 0 bases and 4 bases, there was a span of 6 bases. The CDR3 DNA reads TGCGCCAGCAGCCAAGATCACAGCTATGGCTACACCTTC. It translates to CASSQDHSYGYTF.

The rearrangement links TRBV2 to TRBJ2-1; 11 bases map to TRBD2. V was pared by 11 bases and J by 8 bases, with 11 bases of the junction left unmatched. This CDR3 is built from 14 residues. Germline-derived CDR1 and CDR2 are SNHLY and FYNNEI. Here the CDR3 reads CADQRTSGSYEQFF. The CDR3, as DNA: TGTGCCGATCAGCGTACTAGCGGGAGCTATGAGCAGTTCTTC.

V and J are TRBV18 and TRBJ2-2; D unclear. The CDR3 extends over 14 amino acids. Trimming pared 3 bases from V and 3 bases from J, leaving 8 bases between. CDR1 KGHSH and CDR2 LQKENI come from the germline V gene. The CDR3 nucleotides are TGTGCCAGCTCACCGCTGGGCTACACCGGGGAGCTGTTTTTT. Translation gives CASSPLGYTGELFF.

V and J are TRBV29-1 and TRBJ2-7, with 9 bases that match TRBD2. V trimming: 4 bases; J trimming: 7 bases; junction bases outside the gene matches: 2. Germline V gives CDR1 SQVTM, CDR2 ANQGSEA. There are 11 residues in the CDR3. Here the CDR3 DNA reads TGCAGCGTTGGCGGGAGGGCTGAGCAGTACTTC. This gives the protein CSVGGRAEQYF.

The chain has TRBV5-1 and TRBJ2-5; the match to TRBD2 covers 11 bases. V shed 4 bases and J 3 bases; nucleotides not matched to a gene: 14. Germline lookup yields CDR1 SGHRS and CDR2 YFSETQ. CDR3 length: 18 residues. CDR3 nucleotides: TGCGCCAGCAGCCCGGGGGGTCTAGCGGGAGGATGGGAAGAGACCCAGTACTTC. Its protein is CASSPGGLAGGWEETQYF.

The chain joins TRBV27 to TRBJ1-1; D gene unclear. The germline V gene encodes CDR1 MNHEY and CDR2 SMNVEV (reference sequence). V lost 5 bases to trimming and J lost 0 bases, with 13 bases between them. The CDR3 totals 15 residues. The CDR3 reads CASSRRGPVNTEAFF. As DNA, the CDR3 is TGTGCCAGCAGTCGTCGAGGGCCCGTGAACACTGAAGCTTTCTTT.